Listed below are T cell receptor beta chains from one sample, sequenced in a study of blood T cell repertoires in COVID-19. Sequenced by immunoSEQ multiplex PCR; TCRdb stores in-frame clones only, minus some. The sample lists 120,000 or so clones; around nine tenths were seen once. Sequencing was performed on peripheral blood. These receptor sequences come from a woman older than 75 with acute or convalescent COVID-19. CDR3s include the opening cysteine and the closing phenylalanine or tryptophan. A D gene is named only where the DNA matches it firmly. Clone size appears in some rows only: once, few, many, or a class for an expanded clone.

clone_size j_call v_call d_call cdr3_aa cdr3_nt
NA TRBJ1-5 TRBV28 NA CASSLYRVYSNQPQHF TGTGCCAGCAGTTTATACAGAGTCTATAGCAATCAGCCCCAGCATTTT
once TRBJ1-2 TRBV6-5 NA CASSYSYRDYGYTF TGTGCCAGCAGTTACTCGTACAGGGACTATGGCTACACCTTC
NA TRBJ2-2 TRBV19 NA CASKAGLGTGELFF TGTGCCAGTAAGGCGGGGTTGGGCACCGGGGAGCTGTTTTTT
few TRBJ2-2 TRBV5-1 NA CASSLAASGIGELFF TGCGCCAGCAGCCTCGCGGCCAGCGGCATCGGGGAGCTGTTTTTT
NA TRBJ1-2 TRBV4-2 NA CASSQDRYSNYGYTF TGTGCCAGCAGCCAAGATCGGTACAGCAACTATGGCTACACCTTC
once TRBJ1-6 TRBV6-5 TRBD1 CASTWDSSNSPLHF TGTGCCAGCACCTGGGACAGCTCTAATTCACCCCTCCACTTT
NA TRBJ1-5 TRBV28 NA CASSSRTPGRQPQHF TGTGCCAGCAGTTCCCGGACACCCGGACGTCAGCCCCAGCATTTT
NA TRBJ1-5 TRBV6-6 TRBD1 CASTRTGEGNQPQHF TGTGCCAGCACCCGGACAGGGGAGGGCAATCAGCCCCAGCATTTT
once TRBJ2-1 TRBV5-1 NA CASSKSLGRLAGSDNEQFF TGCGCCAGCAGCAAATCTCTGGGGCGTCTGGCGGGAAGCGACAATGAGCAGTTCTTC
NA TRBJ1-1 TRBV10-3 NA CAIANGKNTEAFF TGTGCCATCGCTAACGGGAAGAACACTGAAGCTTTCTTT
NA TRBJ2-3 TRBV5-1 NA CASSSTQPTDTQYF TGCGCCAGCAGCTCGACACAACCCACAGATACGCAGTATTTT
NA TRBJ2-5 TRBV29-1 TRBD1 CSVARGGTGPETQYF TGCAGCGTTGCGAGAGGGGGGACAGGCCCAGAGACCCAGTACTTC
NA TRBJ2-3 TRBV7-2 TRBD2 CASSLAGTSGRDTQYF TGTGCCAGCAGCTTAGCCGGGACTAGCGGCAGAGATACGCAGTATTTT
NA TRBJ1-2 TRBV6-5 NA CASSPRTATNYGYTF TGTGCCAGCAGTCCTCGGACAGCAACTAACTATGGCTACACCTTC
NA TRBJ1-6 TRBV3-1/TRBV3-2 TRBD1 CASSQGQGSSPLHF TGTGCCAGCAGCCAAGGACAGGGGAGTTCACCCCTCCACTTT
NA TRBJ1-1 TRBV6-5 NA CASRLQGNTEAFF TGTGCCAGCAGACTACAGGGGAACACTGAAGCTTTCTTT
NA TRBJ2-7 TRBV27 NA CASSLSGHEQYF TGTGCCAGCAGTTTAAGCGGGCATGAGCAGTACTTC
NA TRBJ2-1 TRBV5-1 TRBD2 CASSLSAYGGSSYNEQFF TGCGCCAGCAGCTTGTCTGCTTACGGCGGGAGCTCCTACAATGAGCAGTTCTTC
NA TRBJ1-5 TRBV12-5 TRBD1 CTSGLSKRDRGNQPQHF TGTACTAGTGGTTTGTCCAAAAGGGACAGGGGCAATCAGCCCCAGCATTTT
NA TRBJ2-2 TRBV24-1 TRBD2 CATSDPSGTNTGELFF TGTGCCACCAGTGACCCTAGCGGAACGAACACCGGGGAGCTGTTTTTT
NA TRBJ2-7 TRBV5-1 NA CASSWSTGGEEQYF TGCGCCAGCAGCTGGAGCACAGGCGGGGAGGAGCAGTACTTC
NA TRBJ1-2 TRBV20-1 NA CSASRENYGYTF TGCAGTGCTAGTAGGGAGAACTATGGCTACACCTTC
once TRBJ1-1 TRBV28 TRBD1 CASSSSGQGIKAEAFF TGTGCCAGCAGTTCCTCGGGACAGGGGATTAAGGCTGAAGCTTTCTTT
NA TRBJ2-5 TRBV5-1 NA CASSLDSLQETQYF TGCGCCAGCAGCTTGGACTCTCTCCAAGAGACCCAGTACTTC
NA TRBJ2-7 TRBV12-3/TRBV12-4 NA CASSLLGAYEQYF TGTGCCAGCAGTTTATTAGGGGCTTACGAGCAGTACTTC
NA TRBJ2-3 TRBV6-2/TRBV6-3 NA CASSRGGFRTDTQYF TGTGCCAGCAGCCGAGGTGGTTTCCGCACAGATACGCAGTATTTT
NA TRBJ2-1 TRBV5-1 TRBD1 CASSPDREDNEQFF TGCGCCAGCAGCCCGGACAGGGAGGACAATGAGCAGTTCTTC
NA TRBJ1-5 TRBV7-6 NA CASSPTGRGLNQPQHF TGTGCCAGCAGCCCCACCGGGCGGGGCCTAAATCAGCCCCAGCATTTT
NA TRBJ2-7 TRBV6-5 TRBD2 CASSYSELAGSHEQYF TGTGCCAGCAGTTATTCTGAACTAGCGGGGTCGCACGAGCAGTACTTC
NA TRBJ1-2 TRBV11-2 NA CASSPDRGAVGYTF TGTGCCAGCAGCCCAGACCGGGGGGCGGTTGGCTACACCTTC
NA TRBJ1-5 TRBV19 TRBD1 CASSGRDRGRKNQPQHF TGTGCCAGTAGTGGCCGGGACAGGGGGCGGAAGAATCAGCCCCAGCATTTT
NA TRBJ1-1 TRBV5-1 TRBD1 CASSPGTGGTEAFF TGCGCCAGCAGCCCCGGGACAGGGGGAACTGAAGCTTTCTTT
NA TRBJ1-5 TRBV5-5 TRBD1 CASSTQTGHGNQPQHF TGTGCCAGCAGCACCCAGACAGGGCACGGCAATCAGCCCCAGCATTTT
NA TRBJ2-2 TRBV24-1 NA CATRPEATGELFF TGTGCCACCAGACCAGAAGCGACCGGGGAGCTGTTTTTT
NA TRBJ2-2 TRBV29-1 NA CSVQRPGEHTGELFF TGCAGCGTCCAACGCCCCGGGGAGCACACCGGGGAGCTGTTTTTT
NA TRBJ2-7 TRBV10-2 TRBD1 CASAQGASYEQYF TGCGCCAGCGCTCAGGGGGCCTCCTACGAGCAGTACTTC
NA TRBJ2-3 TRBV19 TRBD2 CASSPRGGSGRRWGTDTQYF TGTGCCAGTAGCCCCAGGGGCGGTAGCGGGAGGAGGTGGGGCACAGATACGCAGTATTTT
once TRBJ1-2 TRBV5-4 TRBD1 CASSLQQGANYGYTF TGTGCCAGCAGCTTGCAGCAGGGGGCTAACTATGGCTACACCTTC
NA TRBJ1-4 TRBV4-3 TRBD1 CASSQDYRGRGEKLFF TGCGCCAGCAGCCAAGATTACAGGGGGCGCGGTGAAAAACTGTTTTTT
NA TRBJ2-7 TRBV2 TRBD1 CASRTGPSYEQYF TGTGCCAGCAGGACAGGGCCATCCTACGAGCAGTACTTC
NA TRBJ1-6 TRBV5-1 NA CASRGDQGSGSPLHF TGCGCCAGCAGAGGCGATCAGGGGAGCGGCTCACCCCTCCACTTT
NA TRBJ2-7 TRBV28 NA CASSLLIRQTYEQYF TGTGCCAGCAGTTTACTCATCCGACAGACCTACGAGCAGTACTTC
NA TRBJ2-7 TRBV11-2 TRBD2 CASSLRLAGDEQYF TGTGCCAGCAGCTTACGGCTAGCGGGAGACGAGCAGTACTTC
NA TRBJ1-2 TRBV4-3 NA CASSLDRNYGYTF TGCGCCAGCAGTCTCGACAGAAACTATGGCTACACCTTC
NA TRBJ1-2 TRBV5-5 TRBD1 CASGQGALGYTF TGTGCCAGCGGACAGGGGGCTTTGGGCTACACCTTC
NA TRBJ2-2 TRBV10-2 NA CASRNGQTLTGELFF TGCGCCAGCAGAAATGGACAGACCCTCACCGGGGAGCTGTTTTTT
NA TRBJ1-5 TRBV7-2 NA CASSLLGGSGQPQHF TGTGCCAGCAGCTTACTGGGGGGGAGTGGTCAGCCCCAGCATTTT
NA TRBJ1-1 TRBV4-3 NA CASSQRMGGNTEAFF TGCGCCAGCAGCCAACGTATGGGGGGGAACACTGAAGCTTTCTTT
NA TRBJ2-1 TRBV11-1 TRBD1 CASTPGQRYNEQFF TGTGCCAGCACCCCGGGACAGCGTTACAATGAGCAGTTCTTC
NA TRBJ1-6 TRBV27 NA CASSSLSGNNSPLHF TGTGCCAGCAGTTCCCTATCGGGTAATAATTCACCCCTCCACTTT
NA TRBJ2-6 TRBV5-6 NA CASSPSTRSSGANVLTF TGTGCCAGCAGCCCCTCCACACGGAGCTCTGGGGCCAACGTCCTGACTTTC
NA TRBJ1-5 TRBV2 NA CASSEGRDNQPQHF TGTGCCAGCAGTGAGGGGAGGGACAATCAGCCCCAGCATTTT
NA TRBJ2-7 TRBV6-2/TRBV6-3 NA CASSYSLTGFNYYEQYF TGTGCCAGCAGTTACTCTCTCACAGGGTTTAATTACTACGAGCAGTACTTC
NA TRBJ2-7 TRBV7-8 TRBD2 CASRTSGRLVEQYF TGTGCCAGCAGGACTAGCGGGAGGTTAGTCGAGCAGTACTTC
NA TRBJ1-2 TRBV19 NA CASDDFYGYTF TGTGCCAGTGATGACTTCTACGGCTACACCTTC
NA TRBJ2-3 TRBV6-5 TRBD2 CASSFSGLAGVDTQYF TGTGCCAGCAGTTTCTCGGGACTAGCGGGAGTGGATACGCAGTATTTT
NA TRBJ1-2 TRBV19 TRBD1 CASTQRQGATNYGYTF TGTGCCAGTACACAAAGACAGGGGGCGACCAACTATGGCTACACCTTC
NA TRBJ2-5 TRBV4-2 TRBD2 CASSPGGGAVRETQYF TGTGCCAGCAGCCCCGGGGGGGGAGCAGTCAGAGAGACCCAGTACTTC
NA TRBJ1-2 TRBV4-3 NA CASSQDLRVPNYGYTF TGCGCCAGCAGCCAAGATCTGCGAGTCCCTAACTATGGCTACACCTTC